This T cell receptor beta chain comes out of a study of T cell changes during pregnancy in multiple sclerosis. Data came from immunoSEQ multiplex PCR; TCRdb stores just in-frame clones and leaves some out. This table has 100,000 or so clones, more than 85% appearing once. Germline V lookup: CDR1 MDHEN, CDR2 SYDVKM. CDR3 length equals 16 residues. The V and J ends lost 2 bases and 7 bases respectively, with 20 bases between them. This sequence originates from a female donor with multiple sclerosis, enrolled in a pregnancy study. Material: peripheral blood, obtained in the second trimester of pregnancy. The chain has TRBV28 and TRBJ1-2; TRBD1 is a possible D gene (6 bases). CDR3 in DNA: TGTGCCAGCAGTTTAATGGGCAGGGGAGTTGGGGCTGGCTACACCTTC. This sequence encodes CASSLMGRGVGAGYTF.